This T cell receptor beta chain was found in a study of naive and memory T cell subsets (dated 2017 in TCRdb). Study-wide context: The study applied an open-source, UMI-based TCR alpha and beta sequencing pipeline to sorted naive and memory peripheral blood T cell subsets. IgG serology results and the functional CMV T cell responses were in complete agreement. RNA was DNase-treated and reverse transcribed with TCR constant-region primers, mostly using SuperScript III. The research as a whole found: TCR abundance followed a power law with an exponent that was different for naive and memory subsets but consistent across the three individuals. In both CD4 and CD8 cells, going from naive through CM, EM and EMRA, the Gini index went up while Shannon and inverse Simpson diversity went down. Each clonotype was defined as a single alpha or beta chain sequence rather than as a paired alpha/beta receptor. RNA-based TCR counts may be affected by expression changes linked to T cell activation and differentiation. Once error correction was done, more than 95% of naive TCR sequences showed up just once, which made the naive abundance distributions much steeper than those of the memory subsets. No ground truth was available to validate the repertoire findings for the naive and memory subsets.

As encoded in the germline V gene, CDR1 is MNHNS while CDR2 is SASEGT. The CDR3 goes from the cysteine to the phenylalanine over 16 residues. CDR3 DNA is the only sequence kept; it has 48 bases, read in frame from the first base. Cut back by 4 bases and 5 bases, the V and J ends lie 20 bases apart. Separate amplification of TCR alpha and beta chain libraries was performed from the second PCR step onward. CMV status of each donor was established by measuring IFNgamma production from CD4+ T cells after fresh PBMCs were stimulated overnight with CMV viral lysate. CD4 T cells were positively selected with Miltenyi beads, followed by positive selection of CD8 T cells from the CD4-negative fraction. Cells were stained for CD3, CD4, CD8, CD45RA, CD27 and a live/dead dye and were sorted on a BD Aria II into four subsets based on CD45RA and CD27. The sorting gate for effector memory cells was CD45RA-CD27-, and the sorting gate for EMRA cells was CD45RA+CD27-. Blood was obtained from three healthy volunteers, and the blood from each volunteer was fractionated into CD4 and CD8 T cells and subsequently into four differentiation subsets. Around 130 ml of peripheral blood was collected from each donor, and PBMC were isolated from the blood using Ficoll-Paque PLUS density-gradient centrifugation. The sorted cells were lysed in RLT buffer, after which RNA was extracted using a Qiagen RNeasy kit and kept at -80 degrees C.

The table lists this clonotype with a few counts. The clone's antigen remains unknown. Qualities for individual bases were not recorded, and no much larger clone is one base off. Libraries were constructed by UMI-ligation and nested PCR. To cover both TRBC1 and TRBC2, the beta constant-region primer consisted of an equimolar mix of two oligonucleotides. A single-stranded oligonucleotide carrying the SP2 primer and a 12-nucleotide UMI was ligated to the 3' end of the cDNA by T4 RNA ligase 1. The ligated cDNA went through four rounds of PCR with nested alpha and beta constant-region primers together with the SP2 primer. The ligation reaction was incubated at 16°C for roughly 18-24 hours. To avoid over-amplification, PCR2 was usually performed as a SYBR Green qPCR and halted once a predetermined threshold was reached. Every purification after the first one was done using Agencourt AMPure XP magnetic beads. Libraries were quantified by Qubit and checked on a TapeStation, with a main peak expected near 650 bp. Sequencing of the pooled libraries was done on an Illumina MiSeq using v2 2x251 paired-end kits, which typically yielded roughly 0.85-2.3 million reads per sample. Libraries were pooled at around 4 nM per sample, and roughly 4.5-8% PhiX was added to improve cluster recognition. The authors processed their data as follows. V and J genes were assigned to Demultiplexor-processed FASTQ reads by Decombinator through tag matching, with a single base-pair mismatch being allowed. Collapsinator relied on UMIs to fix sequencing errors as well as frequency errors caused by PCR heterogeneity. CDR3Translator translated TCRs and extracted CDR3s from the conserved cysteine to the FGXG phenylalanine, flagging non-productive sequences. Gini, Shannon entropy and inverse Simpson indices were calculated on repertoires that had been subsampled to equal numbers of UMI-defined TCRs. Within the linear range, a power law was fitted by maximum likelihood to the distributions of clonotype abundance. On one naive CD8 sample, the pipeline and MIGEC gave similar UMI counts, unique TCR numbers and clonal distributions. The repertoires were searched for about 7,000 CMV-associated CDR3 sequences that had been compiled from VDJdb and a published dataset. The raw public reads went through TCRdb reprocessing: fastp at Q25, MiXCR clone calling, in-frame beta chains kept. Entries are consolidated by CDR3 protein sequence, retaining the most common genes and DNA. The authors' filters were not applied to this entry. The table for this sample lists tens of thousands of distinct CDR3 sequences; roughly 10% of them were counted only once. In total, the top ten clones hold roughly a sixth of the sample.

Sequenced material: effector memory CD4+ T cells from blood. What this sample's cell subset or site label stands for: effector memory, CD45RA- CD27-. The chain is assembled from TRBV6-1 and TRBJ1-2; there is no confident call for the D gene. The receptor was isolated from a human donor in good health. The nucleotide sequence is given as TGTGCCAGCAGTGCGGACTCCGGACCACCTTTATATGGCTACACCTTC. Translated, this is CASSADSGPPLYGYTF.